This T cell receptor (beta chain) was documented in a study of CD4 T cells in relation to SARS-CoV-2 and coronaviruses. For the study at large: PBMCs were cultured with antigen for nine to ten days before TCR beta sequencing.

Here immunoSEQ multiplex PCR was the method, and the copy in TCRdb shows in-frame clones only, minus some. The table has 26,000 or so clones, about 76% seen once. Comments on this clone: The antigen is not known.

CD4+ T cells from unexposed donors were obtained before the COVID-19 pandemic (2011-2018). Isolation of CD4+ T cells took place after about 9 days in culture. Unexposed-donor CD4+ T cells were probed with SARS-CoV-2 S/N and four cold-coronavirus spikes, cells permitting. The sequence was obtained from a human donor in good health. The sequencing input was CD4+ T cells from PBMCs, cultured in vitro.

In DNA form, the CDR3 reads TGTGCCAGCAGCTTGGCCATTTCGGGGGACTACGAGCAGTACTTC. The encoded protein is CASSLAISGDYEQYF. The chain joins TRBV5-4 to TRBJ2-7; maybe TRBD2 (6 bases). Germline assignment: CDR1 SGHNT and CDR2 YYREEE (reference sequence). V was cut by 0 bases and J by 3 bases, with 13 bases left in between. This CDR3 region has 15 residues.